This T cell receptor beta chain came from a study of blood T cell repertoires in COVID-19. At the level of the study: Researchers got acute and convalescent COVID-19 samples from the United States, Italy and Spain. Sources were T cells, B-cell-depleted T cells, or PBMCs; the material itself was cDNA or gDNA.

V was pared by 6 bases and J by 6 bases, with 16 bases between. CDR3 size: 14 residues. CDR1 is MGHRA, CDR2 YSYEKL, per germline. Produced via immunoSEQ multiplex PCR; TCRdb's table is partial and in-frame only. The sample records tens of thousands of clones, roughly 85% being singletons. Sample: peripheral blood. The chain employs TRBV4-1 and TRBJ2-3, with D tentatively TRBD2 (5 bases). This receptor was obtained from an elderly woman with active or convalescent COVID-19. The CDR3 DNA reads as TGCGCCAGCAGACGTACTAGATTCGCCGATACGCAGTATTTT. It encodes CASRRTRFADTQYF.